This T cell receptor beta chain was captured in a study of shared clonotypes between healthy human individuals. Across the study: Each donor had three CD4 naive, three CD4 memory, two CD8 naive and one CD8 memory plate.

Naive-designated CD8 cells lacked CD45RO, were positively enriched for CCR7, and omitted terminally differentiated effector memory CD45RA+ cells. The CDR3 covers 14 residues. V was cut by 2 bases and J by 6 bases, with 11 bases left in between. Per the germline V gene, CDR1 is MNHEY and CDR2 is SVGAGI. Overall study findings and caveats: Only blood underwent sampling, and tissue repertoires likely differ. Naive subsets usually exceeded memory subsets in estimated richness.

Comments on this clone: The antigen is not known.

In the authors' workflow: There were no quality scores in the junction-only immunoSEQ sequences, so filtering differed. Generated by immunoSEQ multiplex PCR, the TCRdb table keeps only in-frame clones and is missing some. V, J and clone size reflect that table, while D and trimming were determined from the DNA. The table records about 2.1 million clones, around 95% of them present only once. The source material was naive CD8+ T cells from PBMCs. This TCR came from a man aged 18 to 29 in good health. Some clones in this sample may be carry-over from other donors' samples. The chain links TRBV6-5 to TRBJ2-1; D might be TRBD1 (5 bases). The CDR3 region has the DNA TGTGCCAGCAGTTACGTTACAGGCGGCAATGAGCAGTTCTTC. Amino acid sequence: CASSYVTGGNEQFF.